This record looks at one T cell receptor beta chain sequence and its context. Study processing details: Amplification from reference gene primers served as the basis for estimated nucleated cell counts. Libraries were prepared by immunoSEQ multiplex PCR; TCRdb keeps only in-frame clonotypes and omits some of them. Clone size and V and J calls were adopted from that table, with D and trimming inferred from the DNA. The repertoire holds approximately 120,000 clones, with 75% to 85% as singletons. This sample was included in a study of blood T cell repertoires in COVID-19. The wider study: Acute and convalescent COVID-19 specimens originated in the United States, Italy and Spain. The cDNA or gDNA used as material had been derived from T cells, B-cell-depleted T cells, or PBMCs.

Sample: peripheral blood. This clonotype was obtained from a human donor in a cohort sampled during active COVID-19.

This CDR3 is CASSGGDSQNTEAFF. CDR3 coding DNA: TGTGCCAGCAGCGGCGGGGACAGTCAGAACACTGAAGCTTTCTTT. V is TRBV7-9 and J is TRBJ1-1, with 7 bases aligning to TRBD1. From germline, CDR1 is SEHNR and CDR2 FQNEAQ (reference sequence). J was trimmed by 1 base and V by 5 bases; bases with no gene match: 7. The CDR3 is 15 residues long.